One TCR beta chain is described in this entry. The antigen remains undetermined. Mismatch with germline at one junction end may stem from a read error. Here immunoSEQ multiplex PCR was the method, and the copy in TCRdb shows in-frame clones only, minus some. The sample lists 10,000 or so clones, just under 75% occurring once. The sample comes from a study of OX40 agonist ivuxolimab in advanced cancers. The germline V gene has CDR1 MNHEY and CDR2 SMNVEV (reference sequence). The CDR3 is 12 amino acids. Whole-study findings and limits: Both blood CD4+ and CD8+ T cells showed clonal growth by week 6 at 0.1 to 3.0 mg/kg.

This rearrangement joins TRBV27 to TRBJ1-1, with a weak D call TRBD1 (5 bases). This TCR was sampled from an adult with an advanced solid tumor such as melanoma, head and neck, liver or kidney cancer. This specimen consisted of CD4+ or CD8+ T cells sorted from blood, obtained in a trial of the OX40 agonist ivuxolimab. This CDR3 is CASRGRNAEAFF. The DNA of the CDR3 is TGTGCCAGCAGGGGGCGGAACGCTGAAGCTTTCTTT.